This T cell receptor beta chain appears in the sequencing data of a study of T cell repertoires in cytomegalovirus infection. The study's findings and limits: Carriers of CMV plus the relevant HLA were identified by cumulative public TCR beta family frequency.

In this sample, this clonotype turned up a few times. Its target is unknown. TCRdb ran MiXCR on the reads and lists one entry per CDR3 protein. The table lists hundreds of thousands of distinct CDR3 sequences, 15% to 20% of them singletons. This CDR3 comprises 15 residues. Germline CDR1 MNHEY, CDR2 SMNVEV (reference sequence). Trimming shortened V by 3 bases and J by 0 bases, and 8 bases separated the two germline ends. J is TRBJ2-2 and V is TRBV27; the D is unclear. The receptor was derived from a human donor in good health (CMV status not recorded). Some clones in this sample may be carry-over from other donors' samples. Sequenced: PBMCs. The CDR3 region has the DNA TGTGCCAGCAGTTTTGTTGCTCCGAACACCGGGGAGCTGTTTTTT. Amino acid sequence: CASSFVAPNTGELFF.